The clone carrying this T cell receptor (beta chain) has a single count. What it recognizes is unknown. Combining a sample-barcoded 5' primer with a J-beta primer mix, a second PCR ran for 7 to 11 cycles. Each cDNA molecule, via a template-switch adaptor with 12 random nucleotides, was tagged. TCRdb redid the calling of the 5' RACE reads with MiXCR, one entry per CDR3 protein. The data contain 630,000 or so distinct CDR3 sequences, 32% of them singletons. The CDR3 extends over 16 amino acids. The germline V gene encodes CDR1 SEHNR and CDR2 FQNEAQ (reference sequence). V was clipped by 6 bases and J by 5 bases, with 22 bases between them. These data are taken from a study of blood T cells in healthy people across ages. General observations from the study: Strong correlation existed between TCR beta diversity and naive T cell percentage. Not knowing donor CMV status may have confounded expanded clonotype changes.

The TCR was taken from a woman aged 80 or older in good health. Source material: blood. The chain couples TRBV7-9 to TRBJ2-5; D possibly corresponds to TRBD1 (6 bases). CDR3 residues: CASSFYSTGPRETQYF. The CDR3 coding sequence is TGTGCCAGCAGTTTCTACTCGACAGGACCAAGGGAGACCCAGTACTTC.